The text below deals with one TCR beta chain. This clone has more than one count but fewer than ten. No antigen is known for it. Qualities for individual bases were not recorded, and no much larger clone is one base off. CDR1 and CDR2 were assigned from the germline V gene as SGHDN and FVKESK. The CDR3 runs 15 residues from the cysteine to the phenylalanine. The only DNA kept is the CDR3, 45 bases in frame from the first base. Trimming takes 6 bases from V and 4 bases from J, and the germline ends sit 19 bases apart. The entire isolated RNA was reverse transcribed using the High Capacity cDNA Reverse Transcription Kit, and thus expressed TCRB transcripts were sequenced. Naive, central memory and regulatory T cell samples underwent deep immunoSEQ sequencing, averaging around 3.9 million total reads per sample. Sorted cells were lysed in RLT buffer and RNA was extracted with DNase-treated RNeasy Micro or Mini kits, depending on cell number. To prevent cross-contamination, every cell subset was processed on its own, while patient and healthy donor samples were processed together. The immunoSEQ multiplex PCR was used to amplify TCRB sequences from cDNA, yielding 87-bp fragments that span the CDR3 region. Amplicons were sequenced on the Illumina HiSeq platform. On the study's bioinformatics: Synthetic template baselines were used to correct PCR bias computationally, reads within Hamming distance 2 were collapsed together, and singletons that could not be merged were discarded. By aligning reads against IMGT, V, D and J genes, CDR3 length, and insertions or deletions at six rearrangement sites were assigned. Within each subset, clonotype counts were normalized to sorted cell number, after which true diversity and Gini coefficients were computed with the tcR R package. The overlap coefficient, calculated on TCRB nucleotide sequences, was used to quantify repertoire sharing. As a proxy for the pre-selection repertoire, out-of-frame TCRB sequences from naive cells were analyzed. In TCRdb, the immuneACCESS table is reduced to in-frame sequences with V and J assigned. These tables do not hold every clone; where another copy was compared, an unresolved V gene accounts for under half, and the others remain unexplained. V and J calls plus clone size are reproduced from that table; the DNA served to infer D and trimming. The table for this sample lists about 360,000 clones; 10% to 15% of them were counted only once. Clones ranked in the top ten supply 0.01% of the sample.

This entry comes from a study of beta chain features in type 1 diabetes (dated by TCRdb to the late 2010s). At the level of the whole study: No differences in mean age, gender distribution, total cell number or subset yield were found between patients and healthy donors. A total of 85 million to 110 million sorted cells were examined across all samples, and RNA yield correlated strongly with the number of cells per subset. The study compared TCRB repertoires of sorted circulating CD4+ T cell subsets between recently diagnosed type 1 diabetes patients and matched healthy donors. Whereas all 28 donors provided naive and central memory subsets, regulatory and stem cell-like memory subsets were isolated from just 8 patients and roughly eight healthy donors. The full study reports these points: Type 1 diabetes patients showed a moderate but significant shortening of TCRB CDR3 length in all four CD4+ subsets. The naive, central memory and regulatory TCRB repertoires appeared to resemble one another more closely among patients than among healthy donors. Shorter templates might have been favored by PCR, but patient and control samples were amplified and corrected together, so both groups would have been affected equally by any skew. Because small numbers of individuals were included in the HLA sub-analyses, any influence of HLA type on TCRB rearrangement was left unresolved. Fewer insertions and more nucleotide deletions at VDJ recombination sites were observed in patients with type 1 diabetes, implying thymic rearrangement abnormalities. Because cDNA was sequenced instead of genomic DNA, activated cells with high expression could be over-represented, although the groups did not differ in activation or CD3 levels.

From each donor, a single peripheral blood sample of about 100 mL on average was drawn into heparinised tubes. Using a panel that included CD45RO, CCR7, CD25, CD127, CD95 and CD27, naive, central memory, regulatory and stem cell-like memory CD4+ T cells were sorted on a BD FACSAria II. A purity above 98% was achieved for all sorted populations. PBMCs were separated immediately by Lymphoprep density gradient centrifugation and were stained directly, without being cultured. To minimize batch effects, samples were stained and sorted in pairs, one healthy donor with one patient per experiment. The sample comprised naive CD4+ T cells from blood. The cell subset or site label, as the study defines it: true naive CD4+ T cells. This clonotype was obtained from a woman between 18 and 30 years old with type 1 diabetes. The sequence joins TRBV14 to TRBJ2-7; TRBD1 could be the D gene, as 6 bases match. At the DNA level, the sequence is TGTGCCAGCAGTCCGGCAGGGGTACTTGGGTACGAGCAGTACTTC. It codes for CASSPAGVLGYEQYF. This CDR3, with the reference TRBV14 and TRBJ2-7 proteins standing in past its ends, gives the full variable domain EAGVTQFPSHSVIEKGQTVTLRCDPISGHDNLYWYRRVMGKEIKFLLHFVKESKQDESGMPNNRFLAERTGGTYSTLKVQPAELEDSGVYFCASSPAGVLGYEQYFGPGTRLTVT.